The next 17 T cell receptor beta chains were all read from a single sample in a study of Tregs in tolerant kidney transplant recipients. Profiled with immunoSEQ multiplex PCR; TCRdb holds only in-frame clones, not every one. The data hold about 120,000 clones, with approximately 90% observed a single time. Sequencing was carried out using CD4+ T cells from blood. Source of these receptors: a human donor in good health.

The chain links TRBV10-3 to TRBJ2-1; 8 nucleotides agree with TRBD1. V lost 4 bases to trimming and J lost 8 bases; unmatched junction nucleotides: 1. This CDR3 has 12 residues. In germline, CDR1 is ENHRY, CDR2 SYGVKD. Here the CDR3 reads CAISVQGDEQFF. CDR3 nucleotides: TGTGCCATCAGTGTACAGGGGGATGAGCAGTTCTTC.

The genes are TRBV18 and TRBJ2-7, with 7 positions matching TRBD1. Germline-derived CDR1 and CDR2 are KGHSH and LQKENI. The V and J ends lost 4 bases and 5 bases, in that order; junction bases with no gene match: 8. CDR3 size: 14 residues. CDR3 region: CASSRDRMGDEQYF. For the CDR3, the DNA is TGTGCCAGCTCACGGGACAGAATGGGAGACGAGCAGTACTTC.

CDR3 loop: CASSVYRGPLYEQYF. The CDR3, as DNA: TGTGCCAGCAGTGTCTACAGGGGGCCCCTCTACGAGCAGTACTTC. The chain is built from TRBV6-5 and TRBJ2-7, with 9 bases matching TRBD1. The V gene's germline CDR1 is MNHEY and CDR2 SVGAGI. The CDR3 runs 15 residues. Trimming took 5 bases from V and 3 from J; bases not matched to a gene: 8.

The chain employs TRBV7-2 and TRBJ1-1; D call uncertain. Trimming removed 1 base from V and 11 bases from J, with 11 bases in between. Germline loops: CDR1 SGHTA, CDR2 FQGNSA. CDR3 length: 12 amino acids. The CDR3 DNA reads as TGTGCCAGCAGCTTAGTTGAGGGCTTGGCTTTCTTT. It yields the protein CASSLVEGLAFF.

The J gene is TRBJ1-3, the V gene TRBV30; unclear D gene. The CDR3 runs 14 residues. CDR1 and CDR2 from the germline V gene are GTSNPN and SVGIG (reference sequence). Deletions cut 2 bases from V and 0 bases from J, with 8 bases between. The CDR3 loop is CAWSRDNSGNTIYF. CDR3 coding DNA: TGTGCCTGGAGTCGGGATAACTCTGGAAACACCATATATTTT.

V is TRBV29-1 and J is TRBJ2-7; D ambiguous. V was trimmed by 4 bases and J by 4 bases, leaving 11 bases between them. This CDR3 has 12 residues. Germline-derived CDR1 and CDR2 are SQVTM and ANQGSEA. Here the CDR3 reads CSVAKQQYEQYF. CDR3 DNA: TGCAGCGTTGCGAAACAGCAGTACGAGCAGTACTTC.

This rearrangement joins TRBV29-1 to TRBJ2-2, with a tentative D call TRBD1 (6 bases). Germline V gene lookup returns CDR1 SQVTM and CDR2 ANQGSEA. The V and J ends lost 6 bases and 7 bases respectively, with 15 bases between them. The CDR3 sequence is 13 residues long. The CDR3: CSVTSTGLGELFF. CDR3 in DNA: TGCAGCGTCACCTCGACAGGCCTCGGGGAGCTGTTTTTT.

CDR3 residues: CASSRPELGAGELFF. The CDR3, as DNA: TGCGCCAGCAGCCGACCCGAACTCGGGGCCGGGGAGCTGTTTTTT. This sequence joins TRBV5-1 and TRBJ2-2; tentatively, D is TRBD2 (5 bases). The CDR3 is 15 amino acids. The germline V and J ends were trimmed by 4 bases and 6 bases, with 16 bases remaining between them. Germline V gene lookup returns CDR1 SGHRS and CDR2 YFSETQ. Based on the CDR3 plus reference TRBV5-1 and TRBJ2-2, the full variable domain is KAGVTQTPRYLIKTRGQQVTLSCSPISGHRSVSWYQQTPGQGLQFLFEYFSETQRNKGNFPGRFSGRQFSNSRSEMNVSTLELGDSALYLCASSRPELGAGELFFGEGSRLTVL.

V usage is TRBV28 and J usage is TRBJ2-1, with D perhaps matching TRBD1 or TRBD2 (5 bases each). The CDR3 has 16 amino acids. V lost 1 base and J lost 0, with 10 bases in between. Germline V gene sequence: CDR1 MDHEN, CDR2 SYDVKM. Here the CDR3 DNA reads TGTGCCAGCAGTTTATCCGGGGCCAGCTCCTACAATGAGCAGTTCTTC. Translation gives CASSLSGASSYNEQFF.

The rearrangement links TRBV11-2 to TRBJ1-2; the D is unclear. Germline loops: CDR1 SGHAT, CDR2 FQNNGV. This CDR3 comprises 13 residues. V was shortened by 4 bases and J by 2 bases, with 8 bases between the two germline ends. The CDR3 region has the DNA TGTGCCAGCAGCTACGACGGCAACTATGGCTACACCTTC. Its translation: CASSYDGNYGYTF.

The CDR3 region is CAWSVGGGRSTEAFF. The CDR3 nucleotides read TGTGCCTGGAGTGTAGGGGGGGGGCGAAGCACTGAAGCTTTCTTT. The chain has TRBV30 and TRBJ1-1, with D perhaps TRBD1 (6 bases). The CDR3 sequence is 15 residues long. Trimming removed 0 bases at V and 4 bases at J, with 15 bases between. Per the germline V gene, CDR1 is GTSNPN and CDR2 is SVGIG (reference sequence).

This chain uses TRBV5-4 with TRBJ2-6; 16 nucleotides match TRBD2. V was clipped by 4 bases and J by 2 bases; unmatched bases: 6. CDR1 is SGHNT and CDR2 is YYREEE in the germline V gene (reference sequence). The CDR3 has 19 residues. In DNA form, the CDR3 reads TGTGCCAGCAGCACACCGGGACTAGCGGGAGGGCCTGGGGCCAACGTCCTGACTTTC. Translated: CASSTPGLAGGPGANVLTF.

The chain combines TRBV20-1 with TRBJ1-2; D ambiguous. Germline V lookup: CDR1 DFQATT, CDR2 SNEGSKA (reference sequence). The CDR3 totals 11 residues. The CDR3: CACRSGYGYTF. For the CDR3, the DNA is TGCGCCTGTAGGTCGGGGTATGGCTACACCTTC.

This chain connects TRBV5-1 to TRBJ2-7; TRBD2 matches 10 bases. The CDR3 is 13 amino acids. The junction had 3 bases not matched to a gene; V was cut back by 4 bases and J by 5 bases. CDR1 and CDR2 (germline): SGHRS, YFSETQ. The CDR3 sequence is CASSLGLADEQYF. The CDR3 DNA is TGCGCCAGCAGCCTCGGACTAGCGGACGAGCAGTACTTC.

The chain carries TRBV6-6 and TRBJ2-7; possibly TRBD1 for D (7 bases). Trimming left V 7 bases short and J 3 bases short, with 13 bases between. The CDR3 is 13 residues long. The V gene's germline CDR1 is MNHNY and CDR2 SVGAGI (reference sequence). The CDR3 DNA is TGTGCCAGCACAGGGGGGAACCGCTACGAGCAGTACTTC. This encodes CASTGGNRYEQYF.

The V call is TRBV7-2, the J call TRBJ2-3; 9 bases map to TRBD2. The J segment lost 9 bases and the V segment lost 6 bases, leaving 16 bases of the junction unmatched. Germline loops: CDR1 SGHTA, CDR2 FQGNSA. This CDR3 is built from 16 residues. The CDR3 here is CASRYPSGIWSGTQYF. The CDR3, as DNA: TGTGCCAGCAGGTACCCTAGCGGGATCTGGTCGGGAACGCAGTATTTT.

V and J are TRBV27 and TRBJ1-2, with 8 bases aligning to TRBD1. The CDR3 is made up of 13 amino acids. After removal of 5 bases from V and 4 bases from J, the junction contained 3 bases not matched to a gene. CDR1 and CDR2 from the germline V gene are MNHEY and SMNVEV (reference sequence). The CDR3 coding sequence is TGTGCCAGCAGTGGACAGGGAGCCTATGGCTACACCTTC. Its translation: CASSGQGAYGYTF.